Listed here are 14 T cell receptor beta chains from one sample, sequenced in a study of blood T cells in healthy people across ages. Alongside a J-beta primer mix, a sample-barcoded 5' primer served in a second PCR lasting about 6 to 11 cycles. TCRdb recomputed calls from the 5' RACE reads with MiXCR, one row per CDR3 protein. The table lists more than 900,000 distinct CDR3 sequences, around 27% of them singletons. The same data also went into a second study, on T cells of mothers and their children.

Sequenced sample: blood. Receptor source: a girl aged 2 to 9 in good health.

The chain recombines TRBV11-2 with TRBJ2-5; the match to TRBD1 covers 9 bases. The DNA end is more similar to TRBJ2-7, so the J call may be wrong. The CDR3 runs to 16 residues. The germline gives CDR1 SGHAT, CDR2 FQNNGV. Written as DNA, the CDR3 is TGTGCCAGCAGCTTAGTCGGCGGACAGGGGATCTACGAGCAGTACTTC. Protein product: CASSLVGGQGIYEQYF.

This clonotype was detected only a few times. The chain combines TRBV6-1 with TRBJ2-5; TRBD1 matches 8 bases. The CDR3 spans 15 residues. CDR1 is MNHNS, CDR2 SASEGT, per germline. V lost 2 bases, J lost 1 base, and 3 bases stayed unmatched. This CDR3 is CASSEFTGGQETQYF. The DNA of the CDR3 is TGTGCCAGCAGTGAATTTACAGGGGGCCAAGAGACCCAGTACTTC.

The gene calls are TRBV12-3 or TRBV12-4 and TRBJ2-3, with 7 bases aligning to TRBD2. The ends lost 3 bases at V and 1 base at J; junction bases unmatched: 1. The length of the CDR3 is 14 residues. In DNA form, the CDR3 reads TGTGCCAGCAGTTTTGCGGGGGGCACAGATACGCAGTATTTT. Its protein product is CASSFAGGTDTQYF.

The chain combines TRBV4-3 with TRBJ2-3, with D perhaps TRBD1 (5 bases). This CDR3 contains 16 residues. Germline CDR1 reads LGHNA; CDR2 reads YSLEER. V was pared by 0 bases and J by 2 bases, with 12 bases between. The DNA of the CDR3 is TGCGCCAGCAGCCAAGAAACAGGCCGAAACACAGATACGCAGTATTTT. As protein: CASSQETGRNTDTQYF.

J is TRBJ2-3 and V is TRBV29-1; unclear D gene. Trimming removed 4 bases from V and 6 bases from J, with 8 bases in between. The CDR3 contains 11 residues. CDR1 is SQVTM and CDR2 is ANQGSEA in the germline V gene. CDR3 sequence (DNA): TGCAGCGTTGTGAGTCCCGATACGCAGTATTTT. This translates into CSVVSPDTQYF.

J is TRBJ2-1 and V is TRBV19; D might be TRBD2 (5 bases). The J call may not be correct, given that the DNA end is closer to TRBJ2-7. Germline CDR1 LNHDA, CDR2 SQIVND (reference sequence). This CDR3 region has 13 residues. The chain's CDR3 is CASSMRSGYEQYF. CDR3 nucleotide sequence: TGTGCCAGTAGTATGAGGTCGGGGTACGAGCAGTACTTC.

CDR3: CASSGDRGSSNPDTDTQYF. CDR3 nucleotide sequence: TGTGCCAGCAGCGGTGACAGGGGGAGCTCCAACCCCGACACAGATACGCAGTATTTT. The rearrangement links TRBV7-9 to TRBJ2-3, with TRBD1 identical over 9 bases. The CDR3 runs 19 residues. CDR1 SEHNR and CDR2 FQNEAQ come from the germline V gene (reference sequence). V trimming: 5 bases; J trimming: 2 bases; junction bases outside the gene matches: 17.

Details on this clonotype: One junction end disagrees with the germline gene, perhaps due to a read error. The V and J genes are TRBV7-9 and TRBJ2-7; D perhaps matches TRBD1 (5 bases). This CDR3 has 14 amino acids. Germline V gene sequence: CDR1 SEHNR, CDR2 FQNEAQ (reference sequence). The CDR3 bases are TGTGCCAGCAGCCCAGGGAACAGGAATGAGACCCAGCACTTC. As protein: CASSPGNRNETQHF.

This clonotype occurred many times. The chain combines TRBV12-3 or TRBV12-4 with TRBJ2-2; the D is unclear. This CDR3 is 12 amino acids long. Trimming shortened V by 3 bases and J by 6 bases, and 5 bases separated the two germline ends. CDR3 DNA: TGTGCCAGCAGTTTCTCCTCCGGGGAGCTGTTTTTT. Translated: CASSFSSGELFF.

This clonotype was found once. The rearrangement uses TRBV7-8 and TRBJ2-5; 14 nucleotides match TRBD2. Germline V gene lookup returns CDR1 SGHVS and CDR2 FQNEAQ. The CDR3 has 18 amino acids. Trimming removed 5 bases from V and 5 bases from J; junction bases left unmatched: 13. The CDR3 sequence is CASSHPGTSGREEETQYF. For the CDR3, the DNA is TGTGCCAGCAGCCACCCTGGGACTAGCGGGAGAGAAGAGGAGACCCAGTACTTC.

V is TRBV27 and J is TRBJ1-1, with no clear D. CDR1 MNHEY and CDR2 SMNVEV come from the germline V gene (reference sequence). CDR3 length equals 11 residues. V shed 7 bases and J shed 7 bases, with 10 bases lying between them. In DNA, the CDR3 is TGTGCCAGCACTTCGGGTGGTGAAGCTTTCTTT. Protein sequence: CASTSGGEAFF.

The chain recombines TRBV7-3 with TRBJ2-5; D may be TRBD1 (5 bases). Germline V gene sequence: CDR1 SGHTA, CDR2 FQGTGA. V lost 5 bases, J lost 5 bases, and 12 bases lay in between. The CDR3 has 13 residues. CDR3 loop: CASSQAGLETQYF. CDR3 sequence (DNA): TGTGCCAGCAGCCAAGCAGGGTTGGAGACCCAGTACTTC.

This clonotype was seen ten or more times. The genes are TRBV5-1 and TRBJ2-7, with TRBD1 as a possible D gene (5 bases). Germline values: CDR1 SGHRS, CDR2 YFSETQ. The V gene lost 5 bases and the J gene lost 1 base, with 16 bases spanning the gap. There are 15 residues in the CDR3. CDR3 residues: CASREWAGNSYEQYF. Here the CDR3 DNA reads TGCGCCAGCAGAGAGTGGGCAGGGAATTCCTACGAGCAGTACTTC.

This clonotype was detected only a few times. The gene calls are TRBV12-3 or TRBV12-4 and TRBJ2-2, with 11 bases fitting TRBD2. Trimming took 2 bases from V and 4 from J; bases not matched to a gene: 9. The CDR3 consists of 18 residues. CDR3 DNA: TGTGCCAGCAGTTTACAAAACCTAGCGGGAGGTAGCACCGGGGAGCTGTTTTTT. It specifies CASSLQNLAGGSTGELFF.